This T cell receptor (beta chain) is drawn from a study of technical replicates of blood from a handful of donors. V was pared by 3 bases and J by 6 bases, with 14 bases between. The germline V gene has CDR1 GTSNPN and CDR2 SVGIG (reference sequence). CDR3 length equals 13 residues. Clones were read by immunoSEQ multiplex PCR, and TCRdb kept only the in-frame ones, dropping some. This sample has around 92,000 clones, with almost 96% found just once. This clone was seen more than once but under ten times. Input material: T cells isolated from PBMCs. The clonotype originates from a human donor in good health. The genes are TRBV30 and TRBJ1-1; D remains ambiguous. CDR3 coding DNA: TGTGCCTGGAGCGGAGGGTTGGAAGCTGAAGCTTTCTTT. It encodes CAWSGGLEAEAFF.